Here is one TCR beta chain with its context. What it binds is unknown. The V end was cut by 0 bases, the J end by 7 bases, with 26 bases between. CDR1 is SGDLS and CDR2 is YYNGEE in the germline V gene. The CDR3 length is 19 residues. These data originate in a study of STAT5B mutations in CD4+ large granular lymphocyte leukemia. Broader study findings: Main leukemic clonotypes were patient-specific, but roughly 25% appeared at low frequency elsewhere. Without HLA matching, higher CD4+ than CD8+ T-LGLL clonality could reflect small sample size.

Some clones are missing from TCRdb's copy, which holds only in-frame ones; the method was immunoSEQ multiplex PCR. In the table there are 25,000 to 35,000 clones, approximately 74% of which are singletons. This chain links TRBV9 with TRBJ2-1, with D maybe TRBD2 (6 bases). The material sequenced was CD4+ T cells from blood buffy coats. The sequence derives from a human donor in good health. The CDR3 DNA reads TGTGCCAGCAGCGTAGCTGGGGGGAGAAACGGCTGGGGCCTTAATGAGCAGTTCTTC. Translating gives CASSVAGGRNGWGLNEQFF.